This paragraph covers one T cell receptor beta chain sequence. No cognate antigen has been identified for it. Base qualities are missing; no much larger clone stands one base away. This sample stems from a study of post-analysis software for immune sequencing data (dated by TCRdb to between 2015 and 2016). Describing the broader study: Relapsing-remitting, secondary progressive and progressive-relapsing multiple sclerosis were recorded as disease courses, and subtype annotation was lacking for some patients. The multiple sclerosis patient repertoires were compared with 10 to 12 previously published healthy control repertoires from donors aged about 6 to 26 years. A subset of samples was prepared in parallel using single-end sample barcoding, then pooled and co-amplified after Illumina adapter ligation. Study-wide conclusions, independent of this receptor: Four or five TRBV segments, including TRBV5-6, TRBV5-1 and TRBV20-1, were significantly more frequent in patients than controls. Significantly lower normalized Chao1 diversity was found in multiple sclerosis patients than in controls, suggesting substantial peripheral T-cell clonal expansion. The control group was slightly older than the multiple sclerosis patient group. Strong co-clustering of samples prepared in the same batch was shown by direct clustering with F measure, prompting a batch-effect correction.

Including the terminal cysteine and phenylalanine, the CDR3 comprises 18 residues. Left in the record is the CDR3 DNA by itself, 54 bases read in frame from the first base. V is reduced by 4 bases and J by 1 base, leaving a spacing of 21 bases between them. CDR1 is given as SGHRS and CDR2 as YFSETQ, both from the germline V gene. To demonstrate the VDJtools post-analysis software, TCR beta repertoires were profiled from the peripheral blood of over ten young patients with multiple sclerosis. The multiple sclerosis patients were children and adolescents ranging in age from roughly 6 to 16 years. Library creation used PCR. The sample was run on an Illumina HiSeq 2500. To reduce PCR and sequencing biases, unique molecular identifiers were incorporated into the TCR beta cDNA libraries. Per 1 to 10 million input T cells, roughly 500,000 cDNA molecules were obtained, such that each molecule approximated one T cell. The patient libraries were prepared and sequenced using the same protocol as the earlier healthy control dataset. Samples belonging to the same batch were prepared together, multiplexed and sequenced on a shared HiSeq lane. Per the original workflow: MIGEC handled the raw barcoded reads, throwing out single-read molecular identifier groups before consensus assembly and CDR3 extraction. VDJtools was used for post-analysis of the clonotype tables, and diversity was normalized by down-sampling every dataset to the size of the smallest sample. Repertoire overlap clustering matched CDR3 amino acid but not nucleotide sequences to correct batch-related cross-sample contamination. TCRdb reworked the public reads: Q25 trimming with fastp, MiXCR clone assembly, productive beta chains retained. Each CDR3 protein gets just one entry, which takes the most common genes and DNA from the rows behind it. What appears here as the V and J calls and clone size reflects TCRdb's work, not the paper's. The table for this sample lists roughly 800,000 distinct CDR3 sequences; around 53% of them were counted only once. 4.6% of the sample rests with the top ten.

In this chain, TRBV5-1 is recombined with TRBJ2-4; perhaps TRBD1 is the D gene, with 6 bases matching. This receptor was taken from a girl aged 5 to 17 with multiple sclerosis. The sequencing input was blood. The CDR3 reads CASSLGWKGEVAKNIQYF. The bases read TGCGCCAGCAGCCTGGGGTGGAAGGGGGAAGTGGCCAAAAACATTCAGTACTTC.